What follows are 26 T cell receptor beta chains derived from one specimen sequenced in a study of monozygotic twins with inflammatory bowel disease. After re-calling the 5' RACE reads, TCRdb lists one entry per CDR3 protein, DNA absent. This repertoire comprises fewer than 350,000 distinct CDR3 sequences; its ten largest clones make up roughly 2%. Sequencing was done on a sample of blood. All receptors derive from a human donor with ulcerative colitis or Crohn's disease, or a healthy co-twin of an affected twin (not recorded which).

This chain joins TRBV20-1 and TRBJ2-7; TCRdb outputs TRBD2, but without DNA this stays unchecked. Germline V gene lookup returns CDR1 DFQATT and CDR2 SNEGSKA (reference sequence). CDR3 length: 14 amino acids. CDR3 in amino acids: CSARVSRAENEQYF.

The rearrangement links TRBV7-2 to TRBJ2-2. Germline V gene lookup returns CDR1 SGHTA and CDR2 FQGNSA. There are 15 residues in the CDR3. The CDR3 sequence is CASSKVLGQTGELFF.

The gene calls are TRBV4-1 and TRBJ1-2; TCRdb indicates TRBD1, and absent DNA this call remains unverified. CDR1 is MGHRA and CDR2 is YSYEKL in the germline V gene. The CDR3 totals 18 residues. The chain's CDR3 is CASSQDKGQGASFYGYTF.

The V call is TRBV5-1, the J call TRBJ1-6; the TCRdb call, TRBD1, lacks DNA for checking. CDR3 length: 14 residues. Germline V gene sequence: CDR1 SGHRS, CDR2 YFSETQ. The CDR3 here is CASSFSTGSSPLHF.

The gene calls are TRBV5-5 and TRBJ2-1. Germline V gene data show CDR1 as SGHKS and CDR2 as YYEKEE (reference sequence). There are 15 residues in the CDR3. CDR3 residues: CASSLEGFAYNEQFF.

The chain joins TRBV5-1 to TRBJ1-5; TCRdb's assignment of TRBD1 cannot be checked, as there is no DNA. Germline loops: CDR1 SGHRS, CDR2 YFSETQ. The CDR3 totals 14 residues. The CDR3 loop reads CASSFEAGAQPQHF. The variable domain in full, completed from reference TRBV5-1 and TRBJ1-5, reads KAGVTQTPRYLIKTRGQQVTLSCSPISGHRSVSWYQQTPGQGLQFLFEYFSETQRNKGNFPGRFSGRQFSNSRSEMNVSTLELGDSALYLCASSFEAGAQPQHFGDGTRLSIL.

CDR3 loop: CASSLAWTSSEQYF. This rearrangement joins TRBV5-1 to TRBJ2-7; TCRdb's D call, TRBD2, is unchecked because there is no DNA. CDR1 and CDR2 from the germline V gene are SGHRS and YFSETQ. The CDR3 covers 14 residues.

V is TRBV3-1 and J is TRBJ2-1; TCRdb's assignment of TRBD2 cannot be checked, as there is no DNA. The CDR3 has 15 residues. CDR1 is LGHDT and CDR2 is YNNKEL in the germline V gene (reference sequence). CDR3 sequence reads: CASSQPGPVYNEQFF.

The rearrangement links TRBV12-3 or TRBV12-4 to TRBJ2-5; TCRdb lists TRBD2, though no DNA is available to test this call. The CDR3 runs 14 residues. CDR3: CASSPRAGVETQYF.

The chain combines TRBV28 with TRBJ2-6; there is no DNA to check the TCRdb D call of TRBD1. This CDR3 spans 15 amino acids. The germline V gene has CDR1 MDHEN and CDR2 SYDVKM. The CDR3 sequence: CASRRGVSGANVLTF.

The chain has TRBV11-2 and TRBJ2-3; TCRdb lists TRBD1, though no DNA is available to test this call. CDR1 is SGHAT and CDR2 is FQNNGV in the germline V gene. CDR3 size: 16 residues. This CDR3 reads CASSLGLGGTTDTQYF.

The V call is TRBV20-1, the J call TRBJ2-7; TCRdb's D call, TRBD1, is unchecked because there is no DNA. This CDR3 comprises 14 residues. CDR1 and CDR2 from the germline V gene are DFQATT and SNEGSKA (reference sequence). The CDR3: CSAAKGGFTHEQYF.

V and J are TRBV5-1 and TRBJ1-1; the TRBD1 assignment by TCRdb is unverifiable without DNA. Germline assignment: CDR1 SGHRS and CDR2 YFSETQ. This CDR3 has 13 amino acids. The CDR3 spells CASSFEGVGEAFF.

V and J are TRBV6-2 or TRBV6-3 and TRBJ1-5; TCRdb names TRBD1, which stays unverified in the absence of DNA. Looked up from germline, CDR1 is MNHEY and CDR2 is SVGEGT. The CDR3 has 17 residues. This CDR3 reads CASSYSGTGGQNQPQHF.

The rearrangement uses TRBV12-3 or TRBV12-4 and TRBJ1-2; TCRdb names TRBD1, which stays unverified in the absence of DNA. There are 13 residues in the CDR3. CDR3 region: CASSLQGAIGYTF.

V and J are TRBV15 and TRBJ2-1; the TCRdb call, TRBD1, lacks DNA for checking. Germline loops: CDR1 LNHNV, CDR2 YYDKDF (reference sequence). The CDR3 sequence is 13 residues long. Here the CDR3 reads CATSRGGGYEQFF.

The chain is built from TRBV4-2 and TRBJ2-1; TCRdb picks TRBD2, but there is no DNA to check that call. In germline, CDR1 is LGHNA, CDR2 YNFKEQ. The CDR3 has 15 residues. CDR3 loop: CASSSGLAGDEEQFF.

The chain joins TRBV6-1 to TRBJ1-2. The CDR3 runs to 11 residues. CDR1 and CDR2 (germline): MNHNS, SASEGT. The CDR3 sequence: CASSELGAITF.

This rearrangement joins TRBV19 to TRBJ2-7; TCRdb indicates TRBD2, and absent DNA this call remains unverified. CDR3 length: 14 amino acids. From germline, CDR1 is LNHDA and CDR2 SQIVND (reference sequence). The CDR3 protein is CASSITTGTAEQYF.

V gene TRBV30 combines with J gene TRBJ1-1; with no DNA, the TCRdb D assignment of TRBD1 cannot be verified. The CDR3 extends over 11 amino acids. Looked up from germline, CDR1 is GTSNPN and CDR2 is SVGIG (reference sequence). CDR3 region: CAWSSRAKAFF.

This CDR3 reads CASSLAIPPAGGELFF. The genes are TRBV7-2 and TRBJ2-2; TCRdb selects TRBD1, and the lack of DNA leaves this call unchecked. The CDR3 spans 16 residues. Germline V lookup: CDR1 SGHTA, CDR2 FQGNSA. Supplemented by reference TRBV7-2 and TRBJ2-2, the full variable domain reads GAGVSQSPSNKVTEKGKDVELRCDPISGHTALYWYRQSLGQGLEFLIYFQGNSAPDKSGLPSDRFSAERTGGSVSTLTIQRTQQEDSAVYLCASSLAIPPAGGELFFGEGSRLTVL.

This chain uses TRBV28 with TRBJ2-7; the D call from TCRdb, TRBD1, cannot be confirmed without DNA. The CDR3 is 18 residues long. Per the germline V gene, CDR1 is MDHEN and CDR2 is SYDVKM. This CDR3 reads CATAQSSYEIEGNYEQYF.

The chain joins TRBV3-1 to TRBJ2-5; absent DNA, TCRdb's TRBD2 call cannot be checked. Germline V gives CDR1 LGHDT, CDR2 YNNKEL (reference sequence). The CDR3 runs to 13 residues. Here the CDR3 reads CASSQRRTRTQYF.

V usage is TRBV6-2 or TRBV6-3 and J usage is TRBJ2-7; TCRdb's D gene call, TRBD1, goes unchecked for lack of DNA. Germline V gene sequence: CDR1 MNHEY, CDR2 SVGEGT. The CDR3 is 15 residues long. CDR3 region: CASRETGAEVYEQYF.

This chain links TRBV10-3 with TRBJ2-7; TCRdb's D gene call, TRBD2, goes unchecked for lack of DNA. CDR1 is ENHRY and CDR2 is SYGVKD in the germline V gene. The CDR3 spans 13 residues. The CDR3 sequence is CAISGAGDYEQYF.

The chain uses TRBV19 and TRBJ1-2; without DNA, the TCRdb call of TRBD1 cannot be checked. The CDR3 extends over 18 amino acids. The germline V gene has CDR1 LNHDA and CDR2 SQIVND (reference sequence). CDR3 sequence reads: CASSIDLRSRDRPRGYTF.